This T cell receptor beta chain stems from a study of blood T cell repertoires in COVID-19 (dated by TCRdb to the early 2020s). Background on the whole study: Samples from collaborators originated in the United States, Italy and Spain and spanned both the acute and convalescent phases of COVID-19. The repertoires were released in a freely available public database meant as a resource for research on the immune response to SARS-CoV-2. Where HLA class I and class II types were available, the types were taken from metadata supplied by the sample provider, not from assay-based typing. The material from the prospective study consisted of cDNA or gDNA derived from T cells, B-cell-depleted T cells, or PBMCs. Deeply sampled blood TCRbeta repertoires from subjects exposed to, actively infected with, or recovered from COVID-19 were included in the dataset. The samples were drawn from the first 160 participants of the ongoing ImmuneRACE study and from 950 to 1,500 subjects provided by 6 global collaborators. The sample metadata nearly always contained a de-identified subject ID, COVID-19 status, age in years and sex. The research as a whole found: The amount of clinical and demographic metadata varied by source and participant and was provided uncurated.

This clone has more than one count but fewer than ten. This receptor's antigen is unknown. No base qualities exist here, and no much larger clone lies one base off it. Inclusive of the bounding cysteine and phenylalanine, the CDR3 is 13 residues long. CDR3 DNA is the only sequence kept; it has 39 bases, read in frame from the first base. The germline V gene yields MNHNS for CDR1 and SASEGT for CDR2. A distance of 8 bases separates the germline ends of V and J, which lose 0 bases and 5 bases respectively. Samples from volunteer blood donors who had recovered from COVID-19 were contributed by a second Seattle source. Whole blood was collected in K2EDTA tubes by collaborating institutions according to the institutions' own protocols. For TCRbeta analysis, collaborator samples were shipped as frozen whole blood, as isolated PBMCs, or as DNA extracted from either sample type. TCRbeta CDR3 regions were amplified from genomic DNA using the immunoSEQ Assay, a bias-controlled multiplex PCR. The study's processing was this. Nucleated cell counts per sample were estimated from amplification of reference gene primers within the assay. Sequence reads were collapsed and filtered to measure the absolute abundance of every unique TCRbeta CDR3 rearrangement. Productive Simpson clonality was computed per sample as the square root of Simpson's diversity index over productive rearrangements. This is the immuneACCESS table as TCRdb keeps it, with only in-frame sequences that have V and J called. A part of the clones is gone; compared with another copy, unresolved V genes explain less than half, and the rest is unexplained. V and J calls and clone size are those listed in that table; D and trimming were worked out from the DNA. The sample table shows roughly 170,000 clones, and almost 85% are seen once. The ten largest clones capture less than 9% of the sample.

The sample comprised peripheral blood. This sequence uses TRBV6-1 and TRBJ2-7; the D gene remains uncertain. The receptor's source is a man in his forties who had recovered from COVID-19. Here the CDR3 is given as CASSEALRDEQYF. The DNA reads TGTGCCAGCAGTGAAGCGCTTAGAGACGAGCAGTACTTC.